This TCR beta chain originates from a study of beta chain features in type 1 diabetes. Sequencing targeted expressed TCRB transcripts, as all isolated RNA had been reverse transcribed. The assay was immunoSEQ multiplex PCR, and TCRdb's table has in-frame clones only and misses some. In the table there are about 360,000 clones, around an eighth of which are singletons. This clone was counted a few times. Sequences were obtained from naive CD4+ T cells from blood. This clonotype was obtained from a man aged 18 to 30 in good health.

In DNA, the CDR3 is TGTGCCAGCAGCTCCCACGAAGGACAGGGGATTCAGTACTTC. Translated: CASSSHEGQGIQYF. The chain combines TRBV7-3 with TRBJ2-4; 9 bases are a match to TRBD1. CDR1 and CDR2 (germline): SGHTA, FQGTGA. Germline trimming cut 4 bases from V and 10 bases from J; bases unmatched to any gene: 8. This CDR3 region has 14 residues.